The clone carrying this T cell receptor beta chain was counted a few times. Its antigen is as yet unknown. This record comes from a study of beta chain features in type 1 diabetes. Study outcomes and limitations: In all four CD4+ subsets, TCRB CDR3 length was significantly, moderately reduced in type 1 diabetes. Small HLA sub-analyses could not settle whether HLA shapes TCRB rearrangement. Naive, central memory and regulatory TCRB repertoires appeared more similar among patients than healthy donors.

TCRB transcripts that were expressed got sequenced, as all of the isolated RNA had been reverse transcribed. TCRdb's table, derived via immunoSEQ multiplex PCR, lists solely in-frame clones and lacks some. Of more than 100,000 clones listed, 16% are singletons. The CDR3 loop spans 15 amino acids. Germline CDR1 KGHSH, CDR2 LQKENI. V lost 2 bases and J 0 bases, leaving 5 bases between the germline ends. The V and J genes are TRBV18 and TRBJ1-6; D uncertain. This TCR came from a man younger than 45 with type 1 diabetes. Material for sequencing was central memory CD4+ T cells from blood. Written as DNA, the CDR3 is TGTGCCAGCTCACCAGGGAGCTCCTATAATTCACCCCTCCACTTT. Protein sequence: CASSPGSSYNSPLHF.